One sample yielded the 20 T cell receptor beta chains listed below, sequenced in a study of blood T cell repertoires in COVID-19. Here immunoSEQ multiplex PCR was the method, and the copy in TCRdb shows in-frame clones only, minus some. The data contain some 370,000 clones, 90% of them singletons. Specimen: peripheral blood. All receptors come from a man between 18 and 29 years old with active or convalescent COVID-19.

The V call is TRBV7-9, the J call TRBJ1-2; TRBD1 matches 11 bases. Germline V gene sequence: CDR1 SEHNR, CDR2 FQNEAQ (reference sequence). Unmatched junction bases numbered 7, after V lost 5 bases and J lost 2 bases. This CDR3 spans 16 amino acids. The CDR3, as DNA: TGTGCCAGCAGCCGGACAGGGGGCGTGGAGAACTATGGCTACACCTTC. It is translated as CASSRTGGVENYGYTF.

The genes are TRBV14 and TRBJ1-2; D is uncertain. Germline V gene data show CDR1 as SGHDN and CDR2 as FVKESK. V was trimmed by 0 bases and J by 8 bases, leaving 19 bases between them. The CDR3 runs to 16 residues. CDR3 nucleotide sequence: TGTGCCAGCAGCCAAGACCAGACCCTCCCGAAGGAGGGCTACACCTTC. Translated: CASSQDQTLPKEGYTF.

The chain recombines TRBV28 with TRBJ1-1; D not resolved. Germline lookup yields CDR1 MDHEN and CDR2 SYDVKM. Trimming took off 10 bases at V and 1 base at J, with 22 bases between the two ends. The CDR3 contains 16 residues. The CDR3 nucleotides read TGTGCCATCCTCATTCGGGATTCTTTATCGAACACTGAAGCTTTCTTT. The encoded protein is CAILIRDSLSNTEAFF.

This rearrangement joins TRBV4-1 to TRBJ2-7, with TRBD1 matching over 9 bases. J gave up 2 bases and V 5 bases, and 4 bases lay outside the gene matches. Germline values: CDR1 MGHRA, CDR2 YSYEKL. The CDR3 runs 14 residues. CDR3: CASSVGQGPYEQYF. CDR3 nucleotide sequence: TGCGCCAGCAGCGTGGGACAGGGTCCCTACGAGCAGTACTTC.

Here the CDR3 DNA reads TGTGCCAGCAGCTTAGGCGCGGGCGTTGAGCAGTTCTTC. Translation: CASSLGAGVEQFF. The chain employs TRBV7-9 and TRBJ2-1; possibly TRBD2 for D (5 bases). Trimming removed 1 base from V and 9 bases from J, with 10 bases in between. The CDR3 length is 13 residues. Per the germline V gene, CDR1 is SEHNR and CDR2 is FQNEAQ (reference sequence).

The chain joins TRBV19 to TRBJ2-1; the match to TRBD2 covers 8 bases. CDR1 and CDR2 from the germline V gene are LNHDA and SQIVND (reference sequence). V trimming: 5 bases; J trimming: 1 base; junction bases outside the gene matches: 4. The CDR3 contains 15 residues. The CDR3 coding sequence is TGTGCCAGTAGTCCCCGCGGGGGGTCCTACAATGAGCAGTTCTTC. Translation gives CASSPRGGSYNEQFF.

This chain joins TRBV5-5 and TRBJ2-7; D is perhaps TRBD1 (5 bases). Germline loops: CDR1 SGHKS, CDR2 YYEKEE (reference sequence). V gave up 5 bases and J gave up 2 bases, with 8 bases separating them. This CDR3 comprises 12 residues. The chain's CDR3 is CASRLTAYEQYF. In DNA, the CDR3 is TGTGCCAGCAGACTGACAGCCTACGAGCAGTACTTC.

J is TRBJ2-3 and V is TRBV5-1, with TRBD2 as a possible D gene (6 bases). CDR1 is SGHRS, CDR2 YFSETQ, per germline. The CDR3 consists of 16 residues. The germline V and J ends were trimmed by 0 bases and 0 bases, with 11 bases remaining between them. The CDR3 here is CASSLVGGSSTDTQYF. The CDR3 bases are TGCGCCAGCAGCTTGGTTGGGGGGTCTAGCACAGATACGCAGTATTTT.

The chain is built from TRBV12-5 and TRBJ2-1; TRBD1 agrees at 8 bases. CDR1 and CDR2 from the germline V gene are LGHNT and FRNRAP. The CDR3 length is 13 residues. Trimming removed 5 bases from V and 9 bases from J; junction bases left unmatched: 6. The CDR3 loop reads CASGTGQGGEQFF. Here the CDR3 DNA reads TGTGCTAGTGGTACCGGACAGGGTGGTGAGCAGTTCTTC.

This chain links TRBV6-2 or TRBV6-3 with TRBJ1-2; TRBD1 agrees at 7 bases. The junction had 11 bases not matched to a gene; V was cut back by 4 bases and J by 3 bases. In germline, CDR1 is MNHEY, CDR2 SVGEGT. The CDR3 totals 16 residues. As DNA, the CDR3 is TGTGCCAGCAGTTCGTTTGGGATCGACAGGGACTATGGCTACACCTTC. Protein product: CASSSFGIDRDYGYTF.

The chain carries TRBV18 and TRBJ2-2; the D is unclear. There are 14 residues in the CDR3. CDR1 is KGHSH, CDR2 LQKENI, per germline. The V end lost 1 base, the J end lost 6 bases, and 9 bases lay between the germline ends. The CDR3 DNA sequence: TGTGCCAGCTCACCACTCCCAAGCGCCGGGGAGCTGTTTTTT. Its protein is CASSPLPSAGELFF.

The genes are TRBV4-2 and TRBJ1-4; possible D gene TRBD1, 6 bases. This CDR3 comprises 14 residues. Germline V lookup: CDR1 LGHNA, CDR2 YNFKEQ. Trimming took 0 bases from V and 7 from J, leaving 9 bases between them. Written as DNA, the CDR3 is TGTGCCAGCAGCCAAGAGGGGGCTGGTGAAAAACTGTTTTTT. This sequence encodes CASSQEGAGEKLFF.

This chain joins TRBV11-2 and TRBJ1-6; TRBD1 is a possible D gene (5 bases). V was shortened by 4 bases and J by 6 bases, with 16 bases between the two germline ends. This CDR3 region has 16 residues. Germline V gene sequence: CDR1 SGHAT, CDR2 FQNNGV. For the CDR3, the DNA is TGTGCCAGCAGCTCCCCGGGGGGGTCTGGTAATTCACCCCTCCACTTT. This codes for CASSSPGGSGNSPLHF.

This chain joins TRBV6-2 or TRBV6-3 and TRBJ2-5; TRBD1 is a possible D gene (5 bases). The CDR3 extends over 15 amino acids. V was pared by 2 bases and J by 4 bases, with 14 bases between. The V gene's germline CDR1 is MNHEY and CDR2 SVGEGT. The CDR3 region is CASSYRAGPGETQYF. Written as DNA, the CDR3 is TGTGCCAGCAGTTACAGGGCAGGGCCGGGAGAGACCCAGTACTTC.

In its sample, this clone was seen once. The chain employs TRBV4-1 and TRBJ2-7; the D gene is possibly TRBD2 (5 bases). The CDR3 covers 15 residues. With 1 base removed from V and 1 base from J, the gap between germline ends came to 11 bases. Germline assignment: CDR1 MGHRA and CDR2 YSYEKL. The CDR3 sequence: CASSQVDGKSYEQYF. As DNA, the CDR3 is TGCGCCAGCAGCCAAGTGGACGGGAAATCCTACGAGCAGTACTTC.

The chain carries TRBV3-1 (or the pseudogene TRBV3-2) and TRBJ2-7, with 9 positions matching TRBD2. V gave up 0 bases and J gave up 2 bases; unmatched junction bases: 26. CDR3 size: 23 residues. CDR1 and CDR2 from the germline V gene are LGHDT and YNNKEL (reference sequence). The CDR3 loop reads CASSQDLSSIGGDSGGRPYEQYF. The CDR3 bases are TGTGCCAGCAGCCAAGATCTCTCCTCTATTGGAGGTGATAGCGGGGGACGACCCTACGAGCAGTACTTC.

V usage is TRBV7-2 and J usage is TRBJ1-4; no clear D gene. CDR3 length equals 12 residues. Germline V CDR1 and CDR2: SGHTA, FQGNSA. V was clipped by 8 bases and J by 7 bases, with 11 bases between them. Here the CDR3 reads CASRLGVEKLFF. Here the CDR3 DNA reads TGTGCCAGCCGCCTCGGGGTTGAAAAACTGTTTTTT.

This sequence joins TRBV14 and TRBJ2-7; 10 bases match TRBD2. CDR3 size: 15 residues. Trimming at V came to 1 base and at J to 4 bases, leaving 4 bases not matched to a gene. Germline V gene data show CDR1 as SGHDN and CDR2 as FVKESK. The CDR3 DNA sequence: TGTGCCAGCAGCCAAGGGACTAGCGGACGATACGAGCAGTACTTC. Protein product: CASSQGTSGRYEQYF.

V and J are TRBV6-2 or TRBV6-3 and TRBJ2-1, with 7 bases identical to TRBD1. The length of the CDR3 is 17 residues. J lost 5 bases, V lost 6 bases, and 16 bases had no gene match. CDR1 is MNHEY, CDR2 SVGEGT, per germline. CDR3 loop: CASSRRPGQSPNNEQFF. CDR3 nucleotide sequence: TGTGCCAGCAGCCGAAGACCGGGACAGAGCCCCAACAATGAGCAGTTCTTC.

This chain joins TRBV6-2 or TRBV6-3 and TRBJ2-1, with D perhaps TRBD2 (6 bases). This CDR3 comprises 16 residues. V was trimmed by 0 bases and J by 7 bases, leaving 16 bases between them. Germline assignment: CDR1 MNHEY and CDR2 SVGEGT. CDR3 bases: TGTGCCAGCAGTTACTCGGTTGGGAGGACGGGGAATGAGCAGTTCTTC. As protein: CASSYSVGRTGNEQFF.